A single sample is the source of the 8 T cell receptor beta chains below, sequenced in a study of radiation and T cells in renal cell carcinoma. Described time point: blood 2 weeks post-SBRT. The treatment was: 15 Gy SBRT to primary tumor, nephrectomy 4 weeks later. Libraries were prepared by immunoSEQ multiplex PCR; TCRdb keeps only in-frame clonotypes and omits some of them. The sample comprises 150,000 or so clones, about 91% of which are singletons, and approximately 12% rests with the top ten. The specimen was blood, collected from a patient whose treatment included radiotherapy and nephrectomy. The receptors were gathered from a woman between 50 and 59 years old with renal cell carcinoma.

A single count supports this clone. The chain is built from TRBV19 and TRBJ1-2; D ambiguous. This CDR3 comprises 14 residues. CDR1 is LNHDA and CDR2 is SQIVND in the germline V gene (reference sequence). V was clipped by 5 bases and J by 2 bases, with 12 bases between them. CDR3 nucleotide sequence: TGTGCCAGTAGTCCTTCGGCCCCCAACTATGGCTACACCTTC. Protein product: CASSPSAPNYGYTF.

The V and J genes are TRBV28 and TRBJ2-7, with D maybe TRBD1 (6 bases). V lost 6 bases and J lost 2, with 23 bases in between. Germline loops: CDR1 MDHEN, CDR2 SYDVKM. This CDR3 has 17 residues. This CDR3 is CASRSRDMERPAYEQYF. The DNA of the CDR3 is TGTGCCAGCAGATCCAGGGACATGGAAAGACCTGCCTACGAGCAGTACTTC.

The chain uses TRBV6-6 and TRBJ1-3; D unclear. Trimming removed 10 bases from V and 0 bases from J, with 7 bases in between. The germline V gene has CDR1 MNHNY and CDR2 SVGAGI (reference sequence). The CDR3 is 12 amino acids. This CDR3 is CATGSSGNTIYF. CDR3 DNA: TGTGCCACCGGTTCCTCTGGAAACACCATATATTTT.

This clone showed up just a few times. V usage is TRBV7-8 and J usage is TRBJ1-2; a weak D match, TRBD1 (6 bases). The germline V gene has CDR1 SGHVS and CDR2 FQNEAQ. This CDR3 has 14 amino acids. Between the trimmed V and J ends, which lost 0 bases and 8 bases, there was a span of 13 bases. CDR3 coding DNA: TGTGCCAGCAGCTTAGCCCTACAGGGTGGAGGCTACACCTTC. Amino acids: CASSLALQGGGYTF.

This CDR3 is CASSLGAGGYTF. The CDR3 nucleotides are TGCGCCAGCAGCTTGGGGGCGGGTGGCTACACCTTC. The V call is TRBV5-1, the J call TRBJ1-2; D uncertain. The CDR3 is 12 residues long. Looked up from germline, CDR1 is SGHRS and CDR2 is YFSETQ. V was shortened by 0 bases and J by 7 bases, with 7 bases between the two germline ends.

The sample holds a few counts of this clone. This rearrangement joins TRBV9 to TRBJ1-1, with D possibly TRBD1 on 6 matching bases. The CDR3 loop spans 14 amino acids. V gave up 2 bases and J gave up 1 base, with 9 bases separating them. Germline lookup yields CDR1 SGDLS and CDR2 YYNGEE. Written as DNA, the CDR3 is TGTGCCAGCAGCGTGGGGGGACAGAACACTGAAGCTTTCTTT. Translation: CASSVGGQNTEAFF.

Comment on this clone: One end of the junction does not line up with germline, which may come from a read error. This sequence joins TRBV19 and TRBJ2-7; no clear D gene. Looked up from germline, CDR1 is LNHDA and CDR2 is SQIVND (reference sequence). This CDR3 has 15 residues. The CDR3 protein is CASGMGRANSYEQYF. CDR3 coding DNA: TGTGCCAGTGGTATGGGAAGGGCCAACTCCTACGAGCAGTACTTC.

The chain is built from TRBV11-2 and TRBJ1-1; D not certain. This CDR3 is built from 14 residues. Germline values: CDR1 SGHAT, CDR2 FQNNGV. V was cut by 2 bases and J by 0 bases, with 7 bases left in between. CDR3 residues: CASSLTGLNTEAFF. CDR3 sequence (DNA): TGTGCCAGCAGCTTAACGGGGTTGAACACTGAAGCTTTCTTT. Based on the CDR3 plus reference TRBV11-2 and TRBJ1-1, the full variable domain is EAGVAQSPRYKIIEKRQSVAFWCNPISGHATLYWYQQILGQGPKLLIQFQNNGVVDDSQLPKDRFSAERLKGVDSTLKIQPAKLEDSAVYLCASSLTGLNTEAFFGQGTRLTVV.